This T cell receptor (beta chain) derives from a study of vaccination and CD4 T cells after COVID-19. About the research overall: The convalescents, six males and four females, included two who were Hispanic. Post-vaccination specimens were collected at a median of about 68 days following dose two (range 14 to 241). The study, taken as a whole, reports: The study examined relatively few convalescent patients and included no early post-infection timepoints.

Comments on this clonotype: Its antigen is as yet unknown.

In germline, CDR1 is ENHRY, CDR2 SYGVKD. V was trimmed by 0 bases and J by 1 base, leaving 6 bases between them. CDR3 size: 14 residues. Treatment defined: approximately 11-day PBMC culture with coronavirus spike peptide pools or control peptides (ViraFEST assay). Following culture for about 9 days, CD4+ T cells were isolated by negative selection. Researchers used the Oncomine TCR Beta short-read assay to sequence DNA from cultured CD4+ T cells. TCRdb reprocessed the PCR reads with MiXCR, giving one entry per CDR3 protein. The data show roughly 15,000 distinct CDR3 sequences, 52% seen once. This clonotype was obtained from a human donor who had recovered from COVID-19. The chain couples TRBV10-3 to TRBJ1-1; D uncertain. Material: CD4+ T cells from blood, cultured in vitro. The chain's CDR3 is CAISESTTNTEAFF. In nucleotides, the CDR3 is TGTGCCATCAGTGAGTCGACGACGAACACTGAAGCTTTCTTT.